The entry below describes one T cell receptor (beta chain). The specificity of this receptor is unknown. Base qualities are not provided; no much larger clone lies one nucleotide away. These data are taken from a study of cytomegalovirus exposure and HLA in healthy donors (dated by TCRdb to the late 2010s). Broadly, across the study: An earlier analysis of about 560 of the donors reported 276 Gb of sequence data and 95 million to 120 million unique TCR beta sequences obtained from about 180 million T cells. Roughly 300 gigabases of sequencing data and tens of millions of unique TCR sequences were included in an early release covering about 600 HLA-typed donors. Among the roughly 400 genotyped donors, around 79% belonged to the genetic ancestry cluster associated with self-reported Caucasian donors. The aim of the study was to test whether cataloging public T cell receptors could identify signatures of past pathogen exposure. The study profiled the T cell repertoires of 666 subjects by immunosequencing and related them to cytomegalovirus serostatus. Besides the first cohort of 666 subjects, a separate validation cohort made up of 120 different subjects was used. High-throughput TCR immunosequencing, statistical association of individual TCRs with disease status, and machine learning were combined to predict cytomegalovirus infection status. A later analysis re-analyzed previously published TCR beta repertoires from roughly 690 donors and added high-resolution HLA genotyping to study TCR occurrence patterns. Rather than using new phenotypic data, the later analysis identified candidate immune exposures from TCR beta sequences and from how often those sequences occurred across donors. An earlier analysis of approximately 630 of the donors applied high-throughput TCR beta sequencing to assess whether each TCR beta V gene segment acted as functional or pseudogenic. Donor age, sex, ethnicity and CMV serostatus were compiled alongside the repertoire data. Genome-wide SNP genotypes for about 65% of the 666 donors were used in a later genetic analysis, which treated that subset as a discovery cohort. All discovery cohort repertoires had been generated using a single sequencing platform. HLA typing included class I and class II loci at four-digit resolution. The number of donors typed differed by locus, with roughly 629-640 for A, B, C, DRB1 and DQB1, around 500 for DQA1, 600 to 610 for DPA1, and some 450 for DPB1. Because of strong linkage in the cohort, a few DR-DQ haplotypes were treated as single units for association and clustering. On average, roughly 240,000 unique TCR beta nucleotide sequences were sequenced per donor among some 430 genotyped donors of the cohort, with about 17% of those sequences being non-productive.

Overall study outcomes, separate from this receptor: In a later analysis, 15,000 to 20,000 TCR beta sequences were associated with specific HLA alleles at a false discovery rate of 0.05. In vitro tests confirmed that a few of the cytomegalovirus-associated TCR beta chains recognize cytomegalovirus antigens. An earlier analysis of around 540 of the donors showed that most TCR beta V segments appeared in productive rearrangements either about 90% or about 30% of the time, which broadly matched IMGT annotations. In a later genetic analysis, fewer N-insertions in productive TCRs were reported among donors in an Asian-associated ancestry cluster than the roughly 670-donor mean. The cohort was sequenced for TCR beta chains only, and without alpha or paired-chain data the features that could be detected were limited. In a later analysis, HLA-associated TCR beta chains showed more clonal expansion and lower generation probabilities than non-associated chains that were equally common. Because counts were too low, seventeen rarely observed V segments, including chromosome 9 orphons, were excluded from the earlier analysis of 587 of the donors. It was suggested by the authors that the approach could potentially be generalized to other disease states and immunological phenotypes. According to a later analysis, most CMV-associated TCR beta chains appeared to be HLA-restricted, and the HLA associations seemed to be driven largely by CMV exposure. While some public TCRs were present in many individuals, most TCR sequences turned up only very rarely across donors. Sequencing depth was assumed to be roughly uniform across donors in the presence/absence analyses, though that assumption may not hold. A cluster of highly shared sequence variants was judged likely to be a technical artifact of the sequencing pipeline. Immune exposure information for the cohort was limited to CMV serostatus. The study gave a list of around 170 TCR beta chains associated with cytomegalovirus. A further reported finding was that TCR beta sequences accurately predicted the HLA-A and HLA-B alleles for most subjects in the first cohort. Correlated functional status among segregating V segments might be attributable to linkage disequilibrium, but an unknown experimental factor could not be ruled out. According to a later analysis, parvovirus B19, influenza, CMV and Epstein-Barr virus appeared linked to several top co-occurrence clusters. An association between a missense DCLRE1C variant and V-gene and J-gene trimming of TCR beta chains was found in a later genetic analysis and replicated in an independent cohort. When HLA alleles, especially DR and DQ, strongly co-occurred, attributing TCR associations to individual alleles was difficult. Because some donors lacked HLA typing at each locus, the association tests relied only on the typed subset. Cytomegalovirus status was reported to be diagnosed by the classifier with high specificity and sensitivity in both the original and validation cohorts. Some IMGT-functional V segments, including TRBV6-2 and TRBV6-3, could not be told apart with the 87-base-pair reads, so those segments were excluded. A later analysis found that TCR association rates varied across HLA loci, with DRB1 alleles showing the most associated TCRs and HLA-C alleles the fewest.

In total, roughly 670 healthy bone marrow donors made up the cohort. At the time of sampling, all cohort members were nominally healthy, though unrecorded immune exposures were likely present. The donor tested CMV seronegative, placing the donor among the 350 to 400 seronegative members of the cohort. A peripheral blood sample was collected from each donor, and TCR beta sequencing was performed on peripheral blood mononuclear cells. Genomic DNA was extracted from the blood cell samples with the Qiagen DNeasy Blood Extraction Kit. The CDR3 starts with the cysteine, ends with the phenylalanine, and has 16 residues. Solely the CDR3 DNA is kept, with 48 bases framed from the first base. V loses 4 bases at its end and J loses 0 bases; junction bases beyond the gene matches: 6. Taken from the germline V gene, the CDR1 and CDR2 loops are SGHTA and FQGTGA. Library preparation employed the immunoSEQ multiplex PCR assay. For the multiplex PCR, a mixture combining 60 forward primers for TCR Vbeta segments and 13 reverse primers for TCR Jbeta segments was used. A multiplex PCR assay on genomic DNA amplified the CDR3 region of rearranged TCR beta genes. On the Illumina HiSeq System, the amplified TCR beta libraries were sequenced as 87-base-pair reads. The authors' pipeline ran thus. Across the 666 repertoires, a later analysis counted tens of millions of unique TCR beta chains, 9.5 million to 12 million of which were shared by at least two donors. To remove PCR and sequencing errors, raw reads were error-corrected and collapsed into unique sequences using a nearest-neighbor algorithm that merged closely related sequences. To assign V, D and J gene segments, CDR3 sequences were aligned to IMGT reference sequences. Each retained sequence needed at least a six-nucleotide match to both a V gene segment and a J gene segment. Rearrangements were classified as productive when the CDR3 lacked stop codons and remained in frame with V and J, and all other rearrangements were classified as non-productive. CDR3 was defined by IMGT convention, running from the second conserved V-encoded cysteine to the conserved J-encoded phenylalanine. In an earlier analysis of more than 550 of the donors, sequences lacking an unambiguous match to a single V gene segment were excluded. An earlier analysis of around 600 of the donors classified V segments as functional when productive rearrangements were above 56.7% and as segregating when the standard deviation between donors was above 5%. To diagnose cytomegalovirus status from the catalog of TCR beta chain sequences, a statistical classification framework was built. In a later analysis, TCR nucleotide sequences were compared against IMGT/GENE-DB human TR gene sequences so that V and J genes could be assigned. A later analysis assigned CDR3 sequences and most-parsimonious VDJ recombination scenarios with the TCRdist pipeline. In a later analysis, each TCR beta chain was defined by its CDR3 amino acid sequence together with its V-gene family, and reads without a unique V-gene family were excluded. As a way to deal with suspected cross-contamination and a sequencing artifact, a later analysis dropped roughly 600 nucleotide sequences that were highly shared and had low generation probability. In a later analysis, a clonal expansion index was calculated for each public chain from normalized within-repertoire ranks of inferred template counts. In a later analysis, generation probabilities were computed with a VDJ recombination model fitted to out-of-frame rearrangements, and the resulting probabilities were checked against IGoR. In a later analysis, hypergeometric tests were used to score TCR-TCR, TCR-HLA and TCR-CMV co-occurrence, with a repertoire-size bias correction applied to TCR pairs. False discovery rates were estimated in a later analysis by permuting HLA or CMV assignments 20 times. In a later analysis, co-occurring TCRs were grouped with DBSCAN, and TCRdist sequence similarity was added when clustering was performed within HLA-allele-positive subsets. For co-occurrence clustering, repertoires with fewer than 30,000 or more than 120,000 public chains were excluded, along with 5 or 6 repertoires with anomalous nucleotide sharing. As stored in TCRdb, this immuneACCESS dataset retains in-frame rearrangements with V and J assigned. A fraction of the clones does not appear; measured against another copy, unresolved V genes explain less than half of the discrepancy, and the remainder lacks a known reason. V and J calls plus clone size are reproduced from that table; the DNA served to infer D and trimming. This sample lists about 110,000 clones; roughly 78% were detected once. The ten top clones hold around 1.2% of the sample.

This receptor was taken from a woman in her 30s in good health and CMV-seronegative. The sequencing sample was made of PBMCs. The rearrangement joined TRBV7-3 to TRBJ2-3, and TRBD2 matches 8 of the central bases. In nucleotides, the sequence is TGTGCCAGCAGCTCCCGGGGGGGATCTAGCACAGATACGCAGTATTTT. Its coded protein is CASSSRGGSSTDTQYF.